This note documents a single T cell receptor beta chain sequence. Its antigen is undetermined. This sample was included in a study of blood T cells in healthy people across ages. Study in general: Through template switching, about one barcoded beta molecule was captured per two T cells, as measured in model experiments. Study-wide results and limits: Naive T cell percentage and TCR beta diversity correlated strongly. When set beside aged donors, long-lived donors presented more naive CD4+ cells and higher diversity.

With a J-beta primer mix and a sample-barcoded 5' primer, a second PCR ran roughly 6 to 11 cycles. Each cDNA molecule was tagged by a template-switch adaptor with 12 random nucleotides. TCRdb re-called the 5' RACE reads with MiXCR, one entry per CDR3 protein. The sample shows hundreds of thousands of distinct CDR3 sequences, 45% to 65% of them seen only once. The sequencing input was blood. This receptor was obtained from a man aged 55 to 70 in good health.

In nucleotides, the CDR3 is TGTGCCAGCAGCCAAGTGACAGGGAATAACTATGGCTACACCTTC. It encodes CASSQVTGNNYGYTF. The chain combines TRBV4-2 with TRBJ1-2; 7 positions match TRBD1. Per germline, CDR1 LGHNA and CDR2 YNFKEQ. V shed 1 base and J 1 base; nucleotides not matched to a gene: 3. The CDR3 is made up of 15 amino acids.